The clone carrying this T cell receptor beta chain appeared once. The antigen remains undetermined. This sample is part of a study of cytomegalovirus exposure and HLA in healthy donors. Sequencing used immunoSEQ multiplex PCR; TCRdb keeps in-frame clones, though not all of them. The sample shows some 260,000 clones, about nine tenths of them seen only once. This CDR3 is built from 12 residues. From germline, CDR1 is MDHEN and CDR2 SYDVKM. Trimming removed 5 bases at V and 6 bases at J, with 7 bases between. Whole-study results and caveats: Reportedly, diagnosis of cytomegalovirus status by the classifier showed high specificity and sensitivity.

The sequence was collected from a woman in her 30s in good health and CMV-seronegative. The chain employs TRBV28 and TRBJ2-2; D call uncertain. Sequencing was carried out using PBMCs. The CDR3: CASSPGAGELFF. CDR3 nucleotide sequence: TGTGCCAGCAGTCCAGGCGCCGGGGAGCTGTTTTTT.